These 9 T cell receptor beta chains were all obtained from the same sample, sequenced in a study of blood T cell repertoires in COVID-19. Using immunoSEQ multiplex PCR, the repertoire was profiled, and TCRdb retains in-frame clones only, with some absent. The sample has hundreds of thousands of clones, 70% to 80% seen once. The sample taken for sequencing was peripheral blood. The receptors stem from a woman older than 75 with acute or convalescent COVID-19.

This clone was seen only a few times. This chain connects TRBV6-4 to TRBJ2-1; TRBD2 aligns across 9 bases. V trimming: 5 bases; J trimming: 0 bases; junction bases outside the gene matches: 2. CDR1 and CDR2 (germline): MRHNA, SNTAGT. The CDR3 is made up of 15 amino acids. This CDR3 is CASSKRGDSYNEQFF. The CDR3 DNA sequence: TGTGCCAGCAGTAAGCGGGGGGACTCCTACAATGAGCAGTTCTTC.

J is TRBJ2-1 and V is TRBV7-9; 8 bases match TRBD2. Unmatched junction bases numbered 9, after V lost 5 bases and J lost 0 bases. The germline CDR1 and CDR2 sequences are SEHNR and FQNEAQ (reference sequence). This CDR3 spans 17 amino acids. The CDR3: CASSRSGGRSSYNEQFF. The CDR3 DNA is TGTGCCAGCAGCCGCTCGGGGGGGCGTAGCTCCTACAATGAGCAGTTCTTC. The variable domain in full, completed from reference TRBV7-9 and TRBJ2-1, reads DTGVSQNPRHKITKRGQNVTFRCDPISEHNRLYWYRQTLGQGPEFLTYFQNEAQLEKSRLLSDRFSAERPKGSFSTLEIQRTEQGDSAMYLCASSRSGGRSSYNEQFFGPGTRLTVL.

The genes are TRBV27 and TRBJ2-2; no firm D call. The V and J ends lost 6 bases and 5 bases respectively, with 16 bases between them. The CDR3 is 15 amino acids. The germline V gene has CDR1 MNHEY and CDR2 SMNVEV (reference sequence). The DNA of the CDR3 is TGTGCCAGCAGACCCCGAGGCGTTGGGACCGGGGAGCTGTTTTTT. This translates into CASRPRGVGTGELFF.

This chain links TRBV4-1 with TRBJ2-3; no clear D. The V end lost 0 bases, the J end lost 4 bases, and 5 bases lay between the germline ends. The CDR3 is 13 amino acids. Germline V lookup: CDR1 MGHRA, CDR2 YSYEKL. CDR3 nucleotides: TGCGCCAGCAGCCAAGAGGCGGCAGATACGCAGTATTTT. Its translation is CASSQEAADTQYF.

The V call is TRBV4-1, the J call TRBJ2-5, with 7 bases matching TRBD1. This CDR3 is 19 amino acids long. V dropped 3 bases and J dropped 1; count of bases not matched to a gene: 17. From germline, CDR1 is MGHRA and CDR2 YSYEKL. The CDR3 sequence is CASSHLTPGTVFFQETQYF. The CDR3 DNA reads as TGCGCCAGCAGCCATCTAACTCCCGGGACAGTTTTCTTCCAAGAGACCCAGTACTTC.

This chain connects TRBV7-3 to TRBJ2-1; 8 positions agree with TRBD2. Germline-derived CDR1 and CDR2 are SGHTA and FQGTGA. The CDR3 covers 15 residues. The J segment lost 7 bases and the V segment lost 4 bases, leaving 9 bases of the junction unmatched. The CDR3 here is CASSSIGLAQNEQFF. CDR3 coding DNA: TGTGCCAGCAGCTCCATCGGACTAGCCCAGAATGAGCAGTTCTTC.

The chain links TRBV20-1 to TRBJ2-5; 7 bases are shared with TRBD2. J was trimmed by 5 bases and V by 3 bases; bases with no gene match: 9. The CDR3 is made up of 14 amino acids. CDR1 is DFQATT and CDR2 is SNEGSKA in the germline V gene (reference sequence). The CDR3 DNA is TGCAGTGCTAGTTCAGGGACTAATGGGGAGACCCAGTACTTC. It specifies CSASSGTNGETQYF.

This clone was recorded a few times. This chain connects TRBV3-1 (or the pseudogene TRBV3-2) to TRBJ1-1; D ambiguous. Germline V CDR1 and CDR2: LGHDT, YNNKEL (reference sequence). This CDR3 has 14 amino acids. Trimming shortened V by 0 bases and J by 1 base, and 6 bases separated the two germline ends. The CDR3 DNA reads TGTGCCAGCAGCCAAGATGCGCGGAACACTGAAGCTTTCTTT. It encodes CASSQDARNTEAFF.

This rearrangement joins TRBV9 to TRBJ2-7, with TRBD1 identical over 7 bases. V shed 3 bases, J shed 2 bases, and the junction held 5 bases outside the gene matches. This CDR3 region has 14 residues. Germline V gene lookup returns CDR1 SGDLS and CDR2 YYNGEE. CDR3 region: CASSAQGQTYEQYF. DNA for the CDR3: TGTGCCAGCAGCGCCCAGGGACAGACCTACGAGCAGTACTTC.